The T cell receptor (beta chain) under discussion was sequenced for a study of T cell responses to AZD1222 COVID-19 vaccine. Study outcomes and limitations: Vaccine-associated CD4 TCRs ranged over spike, dominating at 160-218 and 743-854.

Data came from immunoSEQ multiplex PCR; TCRdb stores just in-frame clones and leaves some out. The repertoire holds some 150,000 clones, with roughly 91% as singletons. The germline V gene has CDR1 MNHEY and CDR2 SMNVEV (reference sequence). The germline V and J ends were trimmed by 0 bases and 3 bases, with 14 bases remaining between them. The CDR3 spans 16 residues. In the case of this clone: Its antigen is as yet unknown.

The clonotype originates from an adult who received the AZD1222 COVID-19 vaccine. The input for sequencing was peripheral blood, taken 28 days after the second AZD1222 dose. This chain uses TRBV27 with TRBJ1-1; D ambiguous. CDR3 bases: TGTGCCAGCAGTTTATCCCCCATACGGGATTACACTGAAGCTTTCTTT. Residues: CASSLSPIRDYTEAFF.